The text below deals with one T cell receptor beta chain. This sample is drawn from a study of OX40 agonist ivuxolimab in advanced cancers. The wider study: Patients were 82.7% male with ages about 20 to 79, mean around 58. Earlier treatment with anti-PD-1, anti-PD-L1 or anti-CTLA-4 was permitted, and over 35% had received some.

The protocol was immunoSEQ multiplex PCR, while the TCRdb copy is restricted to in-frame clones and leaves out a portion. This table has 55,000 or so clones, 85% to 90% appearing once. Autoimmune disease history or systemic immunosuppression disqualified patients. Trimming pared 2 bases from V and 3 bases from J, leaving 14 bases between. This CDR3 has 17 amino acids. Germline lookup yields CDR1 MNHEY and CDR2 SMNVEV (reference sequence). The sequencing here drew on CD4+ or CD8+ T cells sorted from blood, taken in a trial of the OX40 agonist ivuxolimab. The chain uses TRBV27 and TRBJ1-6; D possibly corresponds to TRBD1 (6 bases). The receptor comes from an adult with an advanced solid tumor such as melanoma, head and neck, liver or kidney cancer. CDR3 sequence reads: CASSLRTGQIYNSPLHF. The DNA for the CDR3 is TGTGCCAGCAGTTTAAGAACCGGACAGATCTATAATTCACCCCTCCACTTT.